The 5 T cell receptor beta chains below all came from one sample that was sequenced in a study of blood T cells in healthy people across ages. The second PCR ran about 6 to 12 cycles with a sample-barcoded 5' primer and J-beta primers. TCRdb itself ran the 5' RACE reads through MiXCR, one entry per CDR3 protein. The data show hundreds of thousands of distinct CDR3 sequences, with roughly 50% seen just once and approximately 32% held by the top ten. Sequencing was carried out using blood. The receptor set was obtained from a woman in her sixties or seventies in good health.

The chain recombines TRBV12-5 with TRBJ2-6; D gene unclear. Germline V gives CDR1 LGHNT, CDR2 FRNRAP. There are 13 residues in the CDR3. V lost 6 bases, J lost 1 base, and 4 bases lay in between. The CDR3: CASGMSGANVLTF. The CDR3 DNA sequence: TGTGCTAGTGGCATGTCTGGGGCCAACGTCCTGACTTTC.

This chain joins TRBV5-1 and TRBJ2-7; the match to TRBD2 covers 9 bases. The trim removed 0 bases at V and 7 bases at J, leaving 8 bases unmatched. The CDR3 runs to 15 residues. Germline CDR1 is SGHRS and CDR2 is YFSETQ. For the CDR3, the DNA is TGCGCCAGCAGCTTGGTGGGACTAGCAAACAATGAGCAGTACTTC. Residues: CASSLVGLANNEQYF. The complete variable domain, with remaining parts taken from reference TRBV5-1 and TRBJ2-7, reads KAGVTQTPRYLIKTRGQQVTLSCSPISGHRSVSWYQQTPGQGLQFLFEYFSETQRNKGNFPGRFSGRQFSNSRSEMNVSTLELGDSALYLCASSLVGLANNEQYFGPGTRLTVT.

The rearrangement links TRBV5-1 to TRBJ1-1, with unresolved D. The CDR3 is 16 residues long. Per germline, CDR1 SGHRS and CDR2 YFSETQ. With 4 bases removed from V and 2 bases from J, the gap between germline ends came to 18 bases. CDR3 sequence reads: CASSPSGSNINTEAFF. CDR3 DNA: TGCGCCAGCAGCCCATCTGGATCAAATATCAACACTGAAGCTTTCTTT.

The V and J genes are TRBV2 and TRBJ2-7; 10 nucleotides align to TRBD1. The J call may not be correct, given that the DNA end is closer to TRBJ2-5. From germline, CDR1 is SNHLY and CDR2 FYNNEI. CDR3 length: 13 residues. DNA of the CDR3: TGTGCCAGCAAGGACAGGGGGGGGGCGACCCAGTACTTC. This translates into CASKDRGGATQYF.

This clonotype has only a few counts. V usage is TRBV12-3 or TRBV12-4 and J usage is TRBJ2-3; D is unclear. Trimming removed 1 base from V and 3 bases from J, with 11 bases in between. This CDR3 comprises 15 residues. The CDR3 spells CASSLDSARTDTQYF. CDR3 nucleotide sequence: TGTGCCAGCAGTTTAGACTCAGCTAGAACAGATACGCAGTATTTT.